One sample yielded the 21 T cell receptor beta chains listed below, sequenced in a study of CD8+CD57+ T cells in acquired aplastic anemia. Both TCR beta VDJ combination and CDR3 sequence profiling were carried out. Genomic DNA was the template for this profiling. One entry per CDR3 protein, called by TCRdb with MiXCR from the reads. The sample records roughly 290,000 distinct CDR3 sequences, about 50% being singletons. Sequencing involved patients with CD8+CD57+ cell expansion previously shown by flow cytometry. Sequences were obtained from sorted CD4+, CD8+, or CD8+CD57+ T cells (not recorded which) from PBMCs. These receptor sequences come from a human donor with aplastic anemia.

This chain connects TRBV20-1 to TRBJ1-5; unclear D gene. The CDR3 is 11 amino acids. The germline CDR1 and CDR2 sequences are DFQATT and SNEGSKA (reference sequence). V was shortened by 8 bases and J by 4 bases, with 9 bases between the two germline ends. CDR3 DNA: TGCAGTATTGGACTTAATCAGCCCCAGCATTTT. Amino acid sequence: CSIGLNQPQHF.

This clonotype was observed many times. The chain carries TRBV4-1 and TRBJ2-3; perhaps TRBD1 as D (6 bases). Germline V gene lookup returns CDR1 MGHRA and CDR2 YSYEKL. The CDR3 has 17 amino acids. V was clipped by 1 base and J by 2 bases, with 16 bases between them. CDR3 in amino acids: CASSQGSGTIFTDTQYF. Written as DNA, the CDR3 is TGCGCCAGCAGCCAAGGGTCCGGGACAATCTTCACAGATACGCAGTATTTT.

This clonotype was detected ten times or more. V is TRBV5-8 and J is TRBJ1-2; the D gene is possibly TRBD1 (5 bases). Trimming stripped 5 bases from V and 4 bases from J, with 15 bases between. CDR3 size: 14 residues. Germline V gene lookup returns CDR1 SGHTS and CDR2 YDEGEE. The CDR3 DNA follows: TGTGCCAGCAGGAGGTGGGGGGGGTCCTATGGCTACACCTTC. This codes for CASRRWGGSYGYTF.

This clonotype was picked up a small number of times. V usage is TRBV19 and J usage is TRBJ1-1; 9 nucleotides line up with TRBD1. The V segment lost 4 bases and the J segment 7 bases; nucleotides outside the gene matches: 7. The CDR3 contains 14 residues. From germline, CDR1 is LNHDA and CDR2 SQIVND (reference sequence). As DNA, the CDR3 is TGTGCCAGTAGTACGTACAGGGGGCAGGTTGAAGCTTTCTTT. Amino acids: CASSTYRGQVEAFF. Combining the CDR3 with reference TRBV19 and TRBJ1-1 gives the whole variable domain DGGITQSPKYLFRKEGQNVTLSCEQNLNHDAMYWYRQDPGQGLRLIYYSQIVNDFQKGDIAEGYSVSREKKESFPLTVTSAQKNPTAFYLCASSTYRGQVEAFFGQGTRLTVV.

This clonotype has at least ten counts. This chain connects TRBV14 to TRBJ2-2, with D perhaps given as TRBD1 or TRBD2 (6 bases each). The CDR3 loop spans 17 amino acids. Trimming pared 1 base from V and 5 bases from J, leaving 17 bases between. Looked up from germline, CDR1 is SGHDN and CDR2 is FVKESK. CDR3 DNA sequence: TGTGCCAGCAGCCAAGGTTCTGGTCAGGGGAGGACCGGGGAGCTGTTTTTT. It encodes CASSQGSGQGRTGELFF.

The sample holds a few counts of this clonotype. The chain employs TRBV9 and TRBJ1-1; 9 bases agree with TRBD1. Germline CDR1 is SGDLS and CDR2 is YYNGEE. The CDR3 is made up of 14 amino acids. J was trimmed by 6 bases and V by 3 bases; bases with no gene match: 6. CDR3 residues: CASSDTGGASEAFF. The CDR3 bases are TGTGCCAGCAGCGATACAGGGGGCGCTTCTGAAGCTTTCTTT.

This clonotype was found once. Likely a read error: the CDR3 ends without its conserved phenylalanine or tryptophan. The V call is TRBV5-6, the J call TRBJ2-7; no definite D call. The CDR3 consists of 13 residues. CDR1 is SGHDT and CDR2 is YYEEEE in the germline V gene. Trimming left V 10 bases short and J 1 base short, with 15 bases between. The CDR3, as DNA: TGTGCCTGGAGAGTGCCATGGTCCTACGAGCAGTACCTC. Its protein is CAWRVPWSYEQYL.

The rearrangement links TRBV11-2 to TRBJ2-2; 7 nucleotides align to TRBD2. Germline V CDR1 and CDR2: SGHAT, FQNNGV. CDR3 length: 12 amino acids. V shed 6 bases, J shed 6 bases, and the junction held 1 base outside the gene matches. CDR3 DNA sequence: TGTGCCAGCAGGGGAGGGGCCGGGGAGCTGTTTTTT. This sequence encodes CASRGGAGELFF.

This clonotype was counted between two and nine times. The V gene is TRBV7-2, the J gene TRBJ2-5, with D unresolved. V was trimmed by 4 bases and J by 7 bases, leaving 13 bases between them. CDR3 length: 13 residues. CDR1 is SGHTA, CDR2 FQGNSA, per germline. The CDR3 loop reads CASSSDPTRTQYF. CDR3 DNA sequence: TGTGCCAGCAGCTCGGACCCGACGAGGACCCAGTACTTC.

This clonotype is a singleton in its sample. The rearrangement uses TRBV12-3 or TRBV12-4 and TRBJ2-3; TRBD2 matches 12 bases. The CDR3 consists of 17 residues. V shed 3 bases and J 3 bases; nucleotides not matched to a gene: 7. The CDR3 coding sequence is TGTGCCAGCAGTTTTGCCAAACTAGCGGGAGGTACAGATACGCAGTATTTT. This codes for CASSFAKLAGGTDTQYF.

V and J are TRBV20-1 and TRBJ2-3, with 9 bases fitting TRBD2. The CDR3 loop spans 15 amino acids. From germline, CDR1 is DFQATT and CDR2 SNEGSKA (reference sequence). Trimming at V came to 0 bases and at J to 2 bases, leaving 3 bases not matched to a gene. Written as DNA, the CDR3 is TGCAGTGCTAGAGAAGCTAGCGGGGCCACAGATACGCAGTATTTT. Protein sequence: CSAREASGATDTQYF.

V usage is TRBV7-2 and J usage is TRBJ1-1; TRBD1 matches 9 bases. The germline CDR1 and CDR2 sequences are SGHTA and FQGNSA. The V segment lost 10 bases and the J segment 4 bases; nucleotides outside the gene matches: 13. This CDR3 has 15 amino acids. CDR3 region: CAISGRQGDGTEAFF. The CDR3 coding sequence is TGTGCCATCAGTGGGAGACAGGGGGACGGCACTGAAGCTTTCTTT.

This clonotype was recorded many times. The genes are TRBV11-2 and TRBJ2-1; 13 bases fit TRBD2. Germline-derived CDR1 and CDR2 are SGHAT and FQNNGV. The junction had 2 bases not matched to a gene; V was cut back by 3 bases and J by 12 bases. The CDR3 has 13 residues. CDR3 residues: CASSLGLAGLQFF. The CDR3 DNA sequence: TGTGCCAGCAGCTTGGGACTAGCGGGATTGCAGTTCTTC.

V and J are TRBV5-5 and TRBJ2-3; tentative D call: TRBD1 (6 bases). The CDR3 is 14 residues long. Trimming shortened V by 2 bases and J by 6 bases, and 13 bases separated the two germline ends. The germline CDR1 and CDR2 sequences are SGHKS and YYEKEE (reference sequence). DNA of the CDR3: TGTGCCAGCAGCTTCTCCGGGACAACGGATACGCAGTATTTT. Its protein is CASSFSGTTDTQYF. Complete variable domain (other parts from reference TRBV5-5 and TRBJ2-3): DAGVTQSPTHLIKTRGQQVTLRCSPISGHKSVSWYQQVLGQGPQFIFQYYEKEERGRGNFPDRFSARQFPNYSSELNVNALLLGDSALYLCASSFSGTTDTQYFGPGTRLTVL.

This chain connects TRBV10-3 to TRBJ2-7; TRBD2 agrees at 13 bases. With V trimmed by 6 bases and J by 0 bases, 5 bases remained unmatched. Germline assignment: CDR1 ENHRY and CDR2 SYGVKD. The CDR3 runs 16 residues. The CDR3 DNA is TGTGCCATCAGAGGGACTAGCGGGGAGGCCTCCTACGAGCAGTACTTC. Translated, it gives CAIRGTSGEASYEQYF.

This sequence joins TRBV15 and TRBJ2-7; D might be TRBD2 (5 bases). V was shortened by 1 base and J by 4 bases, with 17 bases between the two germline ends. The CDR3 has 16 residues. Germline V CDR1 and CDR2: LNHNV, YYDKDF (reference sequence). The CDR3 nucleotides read TGTGCCACCAGCAGAGTAGAGGGTGCTGAATCTTACGAGCAGTACTTC. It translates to CATSRVEGAESYEQYF.

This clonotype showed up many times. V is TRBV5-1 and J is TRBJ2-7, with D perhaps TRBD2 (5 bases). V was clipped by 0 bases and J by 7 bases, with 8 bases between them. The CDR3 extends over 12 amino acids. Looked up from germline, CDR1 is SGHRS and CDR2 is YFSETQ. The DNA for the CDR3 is TGCGCCAGCAGCTTGGGTGGGAGAGAGCAGTACTTC. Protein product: CASSLGGREQYF.

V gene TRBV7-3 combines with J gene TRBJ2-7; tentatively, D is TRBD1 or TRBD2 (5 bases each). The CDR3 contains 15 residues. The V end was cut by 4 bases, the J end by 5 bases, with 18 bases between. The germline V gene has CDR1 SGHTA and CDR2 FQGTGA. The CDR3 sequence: CASSSKAGSIDEQYF. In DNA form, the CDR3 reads TGTGCCAGCAGCTCGAAGGCAGGGAGCATCGACGAGCAGTACTTC.

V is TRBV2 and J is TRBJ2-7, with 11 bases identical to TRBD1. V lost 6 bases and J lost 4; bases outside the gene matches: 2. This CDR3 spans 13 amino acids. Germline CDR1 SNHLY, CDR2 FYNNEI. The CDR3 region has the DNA TGTGCCAGCAGGGGACAGGGGGTTTACGAGCAGTACTTC. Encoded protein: CASRGQGVYEQYF. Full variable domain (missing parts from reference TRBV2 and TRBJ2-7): EPEVTQTPSHQVTQMGQEVILRCVPISNHLYFYWYRQILGQKVEFLVSFYNNEISEKSEIFDDQFSVERPDGSNFTLKIRSTKLEDSAMYFCASRGQGVYEQYFGPGTRLTVT.

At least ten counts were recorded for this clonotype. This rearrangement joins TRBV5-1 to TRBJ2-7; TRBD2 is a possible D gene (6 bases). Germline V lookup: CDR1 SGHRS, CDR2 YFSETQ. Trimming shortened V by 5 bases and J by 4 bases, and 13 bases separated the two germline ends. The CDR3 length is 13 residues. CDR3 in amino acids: CASRFGGSYEQYF. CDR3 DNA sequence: TGCGCCAGCAGGTTCGGGGGTTCATACGAGCAGTACTTC.

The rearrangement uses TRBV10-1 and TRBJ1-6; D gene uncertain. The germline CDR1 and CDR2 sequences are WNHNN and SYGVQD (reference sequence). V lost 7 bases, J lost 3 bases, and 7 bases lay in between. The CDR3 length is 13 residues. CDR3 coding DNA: TGCGCCAGCAACAATGGCTATAATTCACCCCTCCACTTT. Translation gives CASNNGYNSPLHF.